These T cell receptor beta chains were read from a single sample in a study of cytomegalovirus exposure and HLA in healthy donors. Repertoires were generated with immunoSEQ multiplex PCR, while TCRdb's copy carries only in-frame clones and drops some. Of some 100,000 clones listed, under 80% are singletons. The specimen was PBMCs. The receptors shown here come from a woman younger than 30 in good health and CMV-seropositive. CDR3s include the opening cysteine and the closing phenylalanine or tryptophan. The D gene is left open where the match is weak. Clone size is shown for a subset of rows, as once, few, many or a class of expanded clone.

j_call | d_call | clone_size | v_call | cdr3_nt | cdr3_aa
TRBJ2-7 | NA | NA | TRBV7-9 | TGTGCCAGCAGCCAACTAGGACTTTGGGCCTACGAGCAGTACTTC | CASSQLGLWAYEQYF
TRBJ2-7 | NA | NA | TRBV27 | TGTGCCAGCAGGTCGCCTGGGCTTGGCGACGAGCAGTACTTC | CASRSPGLGDEQYF
TRBJ2-7 | NA | NA | TRBV6-6 | TGTGCCAGCAGTTACGAGACATCAGTCTACGAGCAGTACTTC | CASSYETSVYEQYF
TRBJ2-2 | TRBD2 | NA | TRBV6-4 | TGTGCCAGCAGTGACTCAAGGGACTACGACACCGGGGAGCTGTTTTTT | CASSDSRDYDTGELFF
TRBJ2-7 | TRBD2 | few | TRBV5-4 | TGTGCCAGCAGCTGGGGGACTAGGGGGGCATACGAGCAGTACTTC | CASSWGTRGAYEQYF
TRBJ1-2 | TRBD1 | NA | TRBV6-5 | TGTGCCAGCAGTTACCTGGGGGGACAGGGCTACACCTTC | CASSYLGGQGYTF
TRBJ2-7 | NA | once | TRBV7-3 | TGTGCCAGCAGCTACGGGCAGGGGACCTACGAGCAGTACTTC | CASSYGQGTYEQYF
TRBJ1-2 | NA | NA | TRBV28 | TGTGCCAGCAGCCTGCCCCCAGGGTTCCATGGCTACACCTTC | CASSLPPGFHGYTF
TRBJ1-5 | TRBD1 | once | TRBV28 | TGTGCCAGCAGTTTAAGGGACAGGGGGCAGGAGCAGCCCCAGCATTTT | CASSLRDRGQEQPQHF
TRBJ2-7 | NA | NA | TRBV28 | TGTGCCAGCACCCGACAGACCCTTCGATTTTACGAGCAGTACTTC | CASTRQTLRFYEQYF
TRBJ2-1 | NA | once | TRBV6-5 | TGTGCCAGCGGGGGGACTTTGAATGAGCAGTTCTTC | CASGGTLNEQFF
TRBJ1-3 | TRBD1 | NA | TRBV19 | TGTGCCACCGGGACAGCCTCTGGAAACACCATATATTTT | CATGTASGNTIYF
TRBJ2-7 | TRBD1 | NA | TRBV7-8 | TGTGCCAGCAGCTTAGTGGGGACAGGGTCATACGAGCAGTACTTC | CASSLVGTGSYEQYF
TRBJ2-5 | TRBD2 | NA | TRBV4-3 | TGCGCCAGCAGCCCAGGACTAGCGGTACAAGAGACCCAGTACTTC | CASSPGLAVQETQYF
TRBJ2-7 | TRBD2 | NA | TRBV2 | TGTGCCAGCAGGGCGAGACTAGCCCCAGCCGAGCAGTACTTC | CASRARLAPAEQYF
TRBJ2-7 | NA | NA | TRBV20-1 | TGCAGTGCTACGGTTTACGAGCAGTACTTC | CSATVYEQYF
TRBJ2-3 | TRBD2 | NA | TRBV5-1 | TGCGCCAGCAGCTTTCTAGCGGGAGGATTAGATACGCAGTATTTT | CASSFLAGGLDTQYF
TRBJ2-7 | TRBD2 | NA | TRBV11-2 | TGTGCCAGCAGCCGGGACCTAGCGGGCGTCTCCTACGAGCAGTACTTC | CASSRDLAGVSYEQYF
TRBJ2-5 | NA | NA | TRBV4-3 | TGCGCCAGCAGCCAAGATGTCCCAGATCAAGAGACCCAGTACTTC | CASSQDVPDQETQYF
TRBJ2-5 | NA | NA | TRBV7-2 | TGTGCCAGCAGCCCCATATATGGAGGAGAGACCCAGTACTTC | CASSPIYGGETQYF
TRBJ2-3 | TRBD2 | NA | TRBV9 | TGTGCCAGCAGCGCTAGCGGGAGGGCCAATGGAGATACGCAGTATTTT | CASSASGRANGDTQYF
TRBJ2-1 | NA | NA | TRBV11-2 | TGTGCCAGCAGCTCGGTAGCCTCCTACAATGAGCAGTTCTTC | CASSSVASYNEQFF
TRBJ2-7 | NA | NA | TRBV5-4 | TGTGCCAGCAGCTCCGGACAGAACCCCTACGAGCAGTACTTC | CASSSGQNPYEQYF
TRBJ1-1 | NA | NA | TRBV29-1 | TGCAGCGGGGTTTTTTCAGGGGCGCATGCTTTCTTT | CSGVFSGAHAFF
TRBJ1-4 | TRBD1 | few | TRBV6-6 | TGTGCCAGCAGTTTCGGACAGGGCAATGAAAAACTGTTTTTT | CASSFGQGNEKLFF
TRBJ2-5 | TRBD2 | few | TRBV4-1 | TGCGCCAGCAGCCAAGGGCACACCGCGGGGGCCCAGTACTTC | CASSQGHTAGAQYF
TRBJ2-3 | TRBD2 | once | TRBV9 | TGTGCCAGCAGTATTACCACCGGGACTAGCGGGAGGTGGGGCACAGATACGCAGTATTTT | CASSITTGTSGRWGTDTQYF
TRBJ2-1 | NA | NA | TRBV29-1 | TGCAGCGTTGTCCAGGCGGGGACCATGGAGCAGTTCTTC | CSVVQAGTMEQFF
TRBJ2-7 | TRBD2 | NA | TRBV5-6 | TGTGCCAGCAGCTTCGGGACTAGCGGCTACGAGCAGTACTTC | CASSFGTSGYEQYF
TRBJ2-1 | TRBD1 | NA | TRBV4-1 | TGCGCCAGCAGCCAAGTAGGGGGCGCCCACAATGAGCAGTTCTTC | CASSQVGGAHNEQFF
TRBJ1-4 | NA | few | TRBV7-2 | TGTGCCAGCAGCTCCAGTCGCGGGGGACTGTTTTTT | CASSSSRGGLFF
TRBJ1-5 | TRBD1 | few | TRBV28 | TGTGCCAGCAGTTCAAGTGACAGGGGTCAGCCCCAGCATTTT | CASSSSDRGQPQHF
TRBJ2-7 | NA | NA | TRBV5-4 | TGTGCCAGCAGCTGGGGAGGCGAGCAGTACTTC | CASSWGGEQYF
TRBJ2-3 | TRBD2 | NA | TRBV5-1 | TGCGCCAGCAGCCTTAGCGGGGACAGCACAGATACGCAGTATTTT | CASSLSGDSTDTQYF
TRBJ2-3 | TRBD2 | NA | TRBV7-3 | TGTGCCAGCAGCTCTAGCGGGAGTACAGATACGCAGTATTTT | CASSSSGSTDTQYF
TRBJ1-1 | NA | NA | TRBV4-3 | TGCGCCAGCAGCCAAGCTTCGCAGCGAGCTGATTCTTTCTTT | CASSQASQRADSFF
TRBJ2-7 | TRBD1 | NA | TRBV19 | TGTGCCAGTAGTAGCTACGACCGGGACAGTCCTTACGAGCAGTACTTC | CASSSYDRDSPYEQYF
TRBJ2-3 | TRBD2 | NA | TRBV29-1 | TGCAGCGTTGGGAAGGCTAGCGGGAGAGAAAATACGCAGTATTTT | CSVGKASGRENTQYF
TRBJ1-1 | TRBD1 | NA | TRBV7-9 | TGTGCCAGCAGCTTACCGAAGACAGGGTGGACTGAAGCTTTCTTT | CASSLPKTGWTEAFF